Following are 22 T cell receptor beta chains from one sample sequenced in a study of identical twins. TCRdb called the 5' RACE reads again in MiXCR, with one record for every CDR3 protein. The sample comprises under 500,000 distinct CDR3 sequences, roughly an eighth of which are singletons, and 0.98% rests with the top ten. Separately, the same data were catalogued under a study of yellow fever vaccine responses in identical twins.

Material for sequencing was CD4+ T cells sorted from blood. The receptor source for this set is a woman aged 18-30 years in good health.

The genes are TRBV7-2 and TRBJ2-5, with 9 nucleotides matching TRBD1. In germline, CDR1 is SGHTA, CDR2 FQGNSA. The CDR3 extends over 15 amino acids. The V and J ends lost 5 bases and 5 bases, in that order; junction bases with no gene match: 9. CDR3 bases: TGTGCCAGCAGCCTCGGACAGGGGTCTAGGGAGACCCAGTACTTC. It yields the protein CASSLGQGSRETQYF.

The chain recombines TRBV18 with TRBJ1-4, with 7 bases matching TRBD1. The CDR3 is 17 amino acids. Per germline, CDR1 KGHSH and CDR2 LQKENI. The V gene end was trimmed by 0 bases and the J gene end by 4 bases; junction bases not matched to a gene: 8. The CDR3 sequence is CASSPPRPGTDNEKLFF. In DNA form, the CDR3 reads TGTGCCAGCTCACCACCACGACCTGGGACAGATAATGAAAAACTGTTTTTT.

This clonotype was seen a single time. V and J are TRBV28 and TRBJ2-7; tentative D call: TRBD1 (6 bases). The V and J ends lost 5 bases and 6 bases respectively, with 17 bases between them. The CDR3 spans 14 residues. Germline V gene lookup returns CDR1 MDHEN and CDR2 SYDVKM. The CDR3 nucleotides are TGTGCCAGCAGTCAACAGGGTTTGGTCGGCGAGCAGTACTTC. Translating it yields CASSQQGLVGEQYF.

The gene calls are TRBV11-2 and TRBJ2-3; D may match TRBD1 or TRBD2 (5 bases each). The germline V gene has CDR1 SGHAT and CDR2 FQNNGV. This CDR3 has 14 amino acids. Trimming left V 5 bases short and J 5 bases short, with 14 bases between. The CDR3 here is CASSQGTLGDTQYF. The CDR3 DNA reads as TGTGCCAGCAGCCAAGGGACCTTGGGAGATACGCAGTATTTT.

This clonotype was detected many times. CDR3 in DNA: TGTGCCAGCAGCCCTAGCGGGGTCCTACCCAATGAGCAGTTCTTC. Its protein product is CASSPSGVLPNEQFF. This chain links TRBV6-1 with TRBJ2-1; 9 positions agree with TRBD2. Germline loops: CDR1 MNHNS, CDR2 SASEGT. V lost 6 bases to trimming and J lost 6 bases; unmatched junction nucleotides: 9. This CDR3 comprises 15 residues.

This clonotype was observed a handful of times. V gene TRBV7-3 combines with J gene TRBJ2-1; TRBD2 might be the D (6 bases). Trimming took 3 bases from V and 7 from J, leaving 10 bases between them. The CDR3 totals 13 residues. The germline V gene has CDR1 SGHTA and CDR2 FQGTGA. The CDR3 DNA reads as TGTGCCAGCAGCTTCTTTCGGGGGAATGAGCAGTTCTTC. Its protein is CASSFFRGNEQFF.

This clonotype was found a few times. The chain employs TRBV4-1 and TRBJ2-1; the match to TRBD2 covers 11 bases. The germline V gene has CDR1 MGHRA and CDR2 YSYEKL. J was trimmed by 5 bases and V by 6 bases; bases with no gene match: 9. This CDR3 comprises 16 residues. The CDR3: CASRKGGLADHNEQFF. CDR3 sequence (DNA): TGCGCCAGCAGAAAGGGGGGACTAGCGGATCACAATGAGCAGTTCTTC.

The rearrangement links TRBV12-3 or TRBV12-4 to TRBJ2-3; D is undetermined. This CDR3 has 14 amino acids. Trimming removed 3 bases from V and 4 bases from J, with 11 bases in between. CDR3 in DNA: TGTGCCAGCAGTTTTGGCCGGCTGGCAGATACGCAGTATTTT. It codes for CASSFGRLADTQYF.

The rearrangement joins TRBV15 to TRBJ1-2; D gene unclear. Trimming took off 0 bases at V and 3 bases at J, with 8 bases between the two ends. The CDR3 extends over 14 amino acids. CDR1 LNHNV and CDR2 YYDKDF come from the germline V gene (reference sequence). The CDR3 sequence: CATSRDLMDYGYTF. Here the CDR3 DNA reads TGTGCCACCAGCAGAGATCTGATGGACTATGGCTACACCTTC.

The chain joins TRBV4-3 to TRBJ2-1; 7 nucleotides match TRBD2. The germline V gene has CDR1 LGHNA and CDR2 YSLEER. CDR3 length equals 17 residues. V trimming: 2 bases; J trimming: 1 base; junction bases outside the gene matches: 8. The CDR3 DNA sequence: TGCGCCAGCAGCCAATCTGGCGGGGGAGCATCCTACAATGAGCAGTTCTTC. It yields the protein CASSQSGGGASYNEQFF.

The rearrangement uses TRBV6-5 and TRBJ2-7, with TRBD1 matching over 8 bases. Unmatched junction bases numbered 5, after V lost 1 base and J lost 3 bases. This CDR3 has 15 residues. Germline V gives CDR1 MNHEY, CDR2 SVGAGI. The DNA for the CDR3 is TGTGCCAGCAGTTACTTGCGACAGGGGATCTACGAGCAGTACTTC. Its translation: CASSYLRQGIYEQYF.

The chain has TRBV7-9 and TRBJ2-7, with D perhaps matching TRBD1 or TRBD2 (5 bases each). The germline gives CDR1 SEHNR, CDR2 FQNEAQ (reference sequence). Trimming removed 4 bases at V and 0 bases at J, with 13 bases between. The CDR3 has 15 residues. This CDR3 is CASSSSGRSSYEQYF. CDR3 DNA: TGTGCCAGCAGCTCCTCGGGACGTAGCTCCTACGAGCAGTACTTC.

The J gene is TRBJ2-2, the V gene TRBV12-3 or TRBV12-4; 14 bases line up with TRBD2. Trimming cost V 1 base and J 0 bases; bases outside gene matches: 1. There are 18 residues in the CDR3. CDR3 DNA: TGTGCCAGCAGTTTAGGACTAGCGGGGGGGGCGAACACCGGGGAGCTGTTTTTT. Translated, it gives CASSLGLAGGANTGELFF.

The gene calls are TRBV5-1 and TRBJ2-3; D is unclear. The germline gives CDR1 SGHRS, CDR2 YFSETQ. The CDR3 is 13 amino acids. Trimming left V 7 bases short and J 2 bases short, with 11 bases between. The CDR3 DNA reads TGCGCCAGCCAGGCCACGTTCACAGATACGCAGTATTTT. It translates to CASQATFTDTQYF.

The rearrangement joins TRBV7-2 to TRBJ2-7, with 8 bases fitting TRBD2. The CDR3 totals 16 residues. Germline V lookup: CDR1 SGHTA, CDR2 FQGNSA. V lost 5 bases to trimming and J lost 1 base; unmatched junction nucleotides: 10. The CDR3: CASSALAGKASYEQYF. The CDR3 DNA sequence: TGTGCCAGCAGCGCATTAGCGGGAAAAGCATCCTACGAGCAGTACTTC.

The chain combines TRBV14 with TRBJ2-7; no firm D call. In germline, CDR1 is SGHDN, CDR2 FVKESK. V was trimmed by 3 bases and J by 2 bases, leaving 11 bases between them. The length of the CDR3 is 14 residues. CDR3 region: CASSHRGPTYEQYF. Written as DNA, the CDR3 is TGTGCCAGCAGCCACCGTGGGCCGACCTACGAGCAGTACTTC.

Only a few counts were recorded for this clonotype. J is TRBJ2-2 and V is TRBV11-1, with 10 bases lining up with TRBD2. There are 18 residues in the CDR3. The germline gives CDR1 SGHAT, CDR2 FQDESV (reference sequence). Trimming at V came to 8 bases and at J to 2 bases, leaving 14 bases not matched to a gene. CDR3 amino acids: CASFTRTGTSDNTGELFF. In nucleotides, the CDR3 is TGTGCCAGCTTCACCAGGACCGGGACTAGCGACAACACCGGGGAGCTGTTTTTT.

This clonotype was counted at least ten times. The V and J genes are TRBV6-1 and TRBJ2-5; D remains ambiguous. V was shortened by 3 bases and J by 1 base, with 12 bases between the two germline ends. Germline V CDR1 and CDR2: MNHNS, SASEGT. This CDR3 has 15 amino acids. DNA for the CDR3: TGTGCCAGCAGTGACCACAAGGGCCTCCAAGAGACCCAGTACTTC. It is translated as CASSDHKGLQETQYF.

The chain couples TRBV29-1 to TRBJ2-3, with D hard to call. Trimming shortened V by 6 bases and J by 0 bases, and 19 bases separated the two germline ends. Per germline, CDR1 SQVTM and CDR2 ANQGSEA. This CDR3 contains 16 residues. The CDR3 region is CSVPQPEALSTDTQYF. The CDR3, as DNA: TGCAGCGTCCCCCAGCCCGAGGCCCTTAGCACAGATACGCAGTATTTT.

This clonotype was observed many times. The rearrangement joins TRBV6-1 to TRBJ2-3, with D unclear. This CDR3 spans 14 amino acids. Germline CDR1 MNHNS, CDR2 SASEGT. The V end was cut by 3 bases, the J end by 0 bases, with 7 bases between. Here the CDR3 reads CASSESHSTDTQYF. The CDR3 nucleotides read TGTGCCAGCAGTGAGTCCCATAGCACAGATACGCAGTATTTT.

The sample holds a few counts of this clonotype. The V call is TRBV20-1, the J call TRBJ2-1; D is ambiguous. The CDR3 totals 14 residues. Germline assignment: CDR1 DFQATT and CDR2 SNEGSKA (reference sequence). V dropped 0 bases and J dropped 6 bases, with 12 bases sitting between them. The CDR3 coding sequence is TGCAGTGCTAGAGAGGTACAGCGAATCAATGAGCAGTTCTTC. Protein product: CSAREVQRINEQFF.

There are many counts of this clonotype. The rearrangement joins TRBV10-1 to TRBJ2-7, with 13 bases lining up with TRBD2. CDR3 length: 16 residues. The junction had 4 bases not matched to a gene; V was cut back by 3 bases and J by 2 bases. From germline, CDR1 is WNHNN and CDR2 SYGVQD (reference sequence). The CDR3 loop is CASSDPGTSGTYEQYF. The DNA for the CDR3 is TGCGCCAGCAGTGACCCGGGGACTAGCGGGACCTACGAGCAGTACTTC.